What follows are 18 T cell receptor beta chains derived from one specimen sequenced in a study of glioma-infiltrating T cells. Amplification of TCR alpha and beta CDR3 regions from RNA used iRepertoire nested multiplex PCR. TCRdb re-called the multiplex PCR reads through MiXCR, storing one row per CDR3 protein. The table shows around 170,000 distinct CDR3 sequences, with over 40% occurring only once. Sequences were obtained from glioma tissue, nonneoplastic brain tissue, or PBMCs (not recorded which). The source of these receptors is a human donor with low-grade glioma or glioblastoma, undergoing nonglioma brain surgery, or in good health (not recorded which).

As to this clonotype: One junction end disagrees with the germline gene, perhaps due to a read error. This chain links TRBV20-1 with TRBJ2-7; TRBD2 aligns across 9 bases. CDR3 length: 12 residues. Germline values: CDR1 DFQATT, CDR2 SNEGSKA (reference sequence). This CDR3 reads CSAVSGSYEQCF. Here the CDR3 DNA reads TGCAGTGCTGTTAGCGGGAGTTACGAGCAGTGCTTC.

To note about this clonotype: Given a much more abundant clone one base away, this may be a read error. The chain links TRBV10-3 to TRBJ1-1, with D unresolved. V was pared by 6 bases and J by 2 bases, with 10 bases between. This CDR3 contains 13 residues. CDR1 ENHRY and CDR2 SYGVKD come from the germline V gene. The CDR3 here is CAIRLKGNTEAFF. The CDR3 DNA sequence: TGTGCCATCAGATTAAAGGGAAACACTGAAGCTTTCTTT.

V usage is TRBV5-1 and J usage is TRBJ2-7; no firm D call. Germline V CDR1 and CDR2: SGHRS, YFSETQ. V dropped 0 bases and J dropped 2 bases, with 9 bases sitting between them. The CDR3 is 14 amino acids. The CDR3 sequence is CASSLVPGTYEQYF. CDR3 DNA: TGCGCCAGCAGCTTGGTCCCCGGAACCTACGAGCAGTACTTC.

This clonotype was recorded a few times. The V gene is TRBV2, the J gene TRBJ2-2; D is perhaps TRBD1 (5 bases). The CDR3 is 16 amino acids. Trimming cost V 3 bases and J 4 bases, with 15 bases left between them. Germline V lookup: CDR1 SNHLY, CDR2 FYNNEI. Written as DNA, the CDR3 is TGTGCCAGCAGTGAGACCGAACGACAGTTCACCGGGGAGCTGTTTTTT. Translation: CASSETERQFTGELFF. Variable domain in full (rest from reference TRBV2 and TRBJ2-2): EPEVTQTPSHQVTQMGQEVILRCVPISNHLYFYWYRQILGQKVEFLVSFYNNEISEKSEIFDDQFSVERPDGSNFTLKIRSTKLEDSAMYFCASSETERQFTGELFFGEGSRLTVL.

CDR3 in amino acids: CASSQISGYNEQFF. The CDR3 DNA sequence: TGTGCCAGCAGCCAGATTAGCGGATACAATGAGCAGTTCTTC. The gene calls are TRBV4-2 and TRBJ2-1; D may be TRBD2 (6 bases). This CDR3 has 14 residues. The germline V and J ends were trimmed by 3 bases and 4 bases, with 10 bases remaining between them. Looked up from germline, CDR1 is LGHNA and CDR2 is YNFKEQ.

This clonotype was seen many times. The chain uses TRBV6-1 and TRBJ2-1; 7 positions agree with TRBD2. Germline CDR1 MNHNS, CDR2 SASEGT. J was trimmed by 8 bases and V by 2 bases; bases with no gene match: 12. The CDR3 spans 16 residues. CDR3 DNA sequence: TGTGCCAGCAGTGAACGAGGAACCGGGGGGAAGGATGAGCAGTTCTTC. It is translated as CASSERGTGGKDEQFF.

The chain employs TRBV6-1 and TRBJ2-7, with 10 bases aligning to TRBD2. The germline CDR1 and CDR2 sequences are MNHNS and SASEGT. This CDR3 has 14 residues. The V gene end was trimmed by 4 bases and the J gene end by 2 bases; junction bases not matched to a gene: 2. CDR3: CASSVTSGAYEQYF. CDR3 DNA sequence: TGTGCCAGCAGTGTTACTAGCGGGGCCTACGAGCAGTACTTC.

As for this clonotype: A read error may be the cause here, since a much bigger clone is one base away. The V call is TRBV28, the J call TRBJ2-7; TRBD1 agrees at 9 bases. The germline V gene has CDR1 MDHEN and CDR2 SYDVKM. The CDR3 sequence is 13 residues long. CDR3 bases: TGTGCCAGCGGGGACAGGGTAAGGACCGAGCAGAACTTC. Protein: CASGDRVRTEQNF.

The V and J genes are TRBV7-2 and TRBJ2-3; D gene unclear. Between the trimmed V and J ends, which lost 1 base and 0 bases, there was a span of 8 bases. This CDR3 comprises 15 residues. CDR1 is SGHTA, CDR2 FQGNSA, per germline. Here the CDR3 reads CASSLGPPSTDTQYF. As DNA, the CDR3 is TGTGCCAGCAGCTTAGGGCCCCCTAGCACAGATACGCAGTATTTT.

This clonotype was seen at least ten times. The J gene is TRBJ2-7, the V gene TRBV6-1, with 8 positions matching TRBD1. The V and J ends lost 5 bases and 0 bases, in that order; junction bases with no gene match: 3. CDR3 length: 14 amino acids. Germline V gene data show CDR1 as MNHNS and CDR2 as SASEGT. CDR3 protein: CASSWTGTSYEQYF. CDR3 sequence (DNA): TGTGCCAGCAGTTGGACAGGGACCTCCTACGAGCAGTACTTC.

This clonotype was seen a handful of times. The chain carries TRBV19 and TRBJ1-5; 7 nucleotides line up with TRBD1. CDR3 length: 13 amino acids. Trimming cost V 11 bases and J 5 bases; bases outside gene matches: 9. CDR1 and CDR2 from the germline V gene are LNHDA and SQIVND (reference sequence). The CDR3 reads CAGSTGQDQPQHF. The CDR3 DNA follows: TGTGCCGGATCGACAGGGCAGGATCAGCCCCAGCATTTT.

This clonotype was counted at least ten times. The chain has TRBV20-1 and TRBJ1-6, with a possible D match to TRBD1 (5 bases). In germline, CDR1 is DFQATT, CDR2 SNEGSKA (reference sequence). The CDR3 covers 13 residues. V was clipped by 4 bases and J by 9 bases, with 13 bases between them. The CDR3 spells CSAKGPGISPLHF. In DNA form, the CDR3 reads TGCAGTGCTAAGGGCCCAGGGATTTCACCCCTCCACTTT.

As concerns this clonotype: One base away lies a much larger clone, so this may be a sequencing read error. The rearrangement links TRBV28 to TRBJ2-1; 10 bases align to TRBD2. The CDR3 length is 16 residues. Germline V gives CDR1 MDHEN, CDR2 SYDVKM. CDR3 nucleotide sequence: TGTGCCAGCGGCTCCTTAGCGGGGGGCTCCTACAATGAGCAGTCCTTC. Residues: CASGSLAGGSYNEQSF.

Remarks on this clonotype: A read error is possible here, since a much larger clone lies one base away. For the CDR3, the DNA is TGTGCCAGCAGATTAGGGGGGTACGGCTACACCTTC. Translating gives CASRLGGYGYTF. V usage is TRBV11-2 and J usage is TRBJ1-2; a weak D match, TRBD1 (6 bases). The germline V gene has CDR1 SGHAT and CDR2 FQNNGV. CDR3 length equals 12 residues.

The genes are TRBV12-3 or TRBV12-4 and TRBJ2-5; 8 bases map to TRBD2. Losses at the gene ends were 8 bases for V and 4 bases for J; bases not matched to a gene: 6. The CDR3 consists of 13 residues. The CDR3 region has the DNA TGTGCCAGCTCTCGCGGGAGGTCAGAGACCCAGTACTTC. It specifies CASSRGRSETQYF.

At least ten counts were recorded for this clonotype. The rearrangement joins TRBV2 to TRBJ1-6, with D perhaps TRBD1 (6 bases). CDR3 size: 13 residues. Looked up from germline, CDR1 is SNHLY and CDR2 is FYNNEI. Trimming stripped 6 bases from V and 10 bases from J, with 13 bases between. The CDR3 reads CASSLGQGSPLHF. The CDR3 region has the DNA TGTGCCAGCAGCTTGGGTCAGGGGTCACCCCTCCACTTT.

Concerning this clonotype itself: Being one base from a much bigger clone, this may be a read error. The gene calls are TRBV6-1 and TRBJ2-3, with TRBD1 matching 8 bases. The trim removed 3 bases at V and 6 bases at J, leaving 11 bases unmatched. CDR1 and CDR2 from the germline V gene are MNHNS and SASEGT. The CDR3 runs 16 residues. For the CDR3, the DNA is TGTGCCAGCAGTGACCCACGGACAGGGTACGGGGATACGCAGTATTTT. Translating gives CASSDPRTGYGDTQYF.

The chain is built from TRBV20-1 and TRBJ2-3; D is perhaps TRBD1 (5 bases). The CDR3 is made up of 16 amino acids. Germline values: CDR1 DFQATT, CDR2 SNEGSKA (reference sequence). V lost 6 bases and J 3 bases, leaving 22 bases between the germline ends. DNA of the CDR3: TGCAGTGCCCCGCCCCCACTGGGCAGGGAAACAGATACGCAGTATTTT. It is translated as CSAPPPLGRETDTQYF.